This T cell receptor beta chain comes out of a study of T cell changes during pregnancy in multiple sclerosis (dated by TCRdb to between 2019 and 2020). Looking at the study overall: Changes in the T cell repertoire over the course of pregnancy were examined in this study in women with multiple sclerosis.

This clone occurred a few times. The antigen it recognizes is unknown. Per-base qualities were not stored, and no clone one base away is much larger. The CDR3 holds 13 amino acids from the cysteine to the phenylalanine. The read is trimmed to its CDR3 DNA, 39 bases read in frame from base 1. CDR1 and CDR2 are read off the germline V gene as MNHEY and SVGAGI. Deletion took 5 bases off V and 5 bases off J, with a span of 12 bases between the germline ends. The receptor library was made with the immunoSEQ multiplex PCR assay. TCRdb took over this immuneACCESS table, retaining in-frame rearrangements with V and J assigned. Such tables are incomplete; in checked studies, under half of the missing clones stem from an unresolved V gene, and the remainder is unexplained. In this sample the table shows 27,000 or so clones, almost 90% of which occur a single time. The top ten clonotypes cover 8.3% of the sample.

The origin of this receptor is a female donor with multiple sclerosis, enrolled in a pregnancy study. The sequence is built from TRBV6-5 and TRBJ1-1, and perhaps TRBD1 as D gene, on 6 matching bases. The input for sequencing was CD8+ T cells from peripheral blood mononuclear cells, taken in the second trimester of pregnancy. The CDR3 region: CASSTTGWTEAFF. At the DNA level, the sequence is TGTGCCAGCAGTACCACAGGGTGGACTGAAGCTTTCTTT.